What follows are 2 T cell receptor beta chains derived from one specimen sequenced in a study of post-analysis software for immune sequencing data. General study results and limits: TRBV5-6, TRBV5-1 and TRBV20-1 were among a handful of TRBV segments more frequent in patients than controls.

The TCR beta cDNA libraries contained unique molecular identifiers. TCRdb itself ran the PCR reads through MiXCR, one entry per CDR3 protein. The sample includes approximately 690,000 distinct CDR3 sequences, roughly three fifths of them seen just once. No cognate antigen is known for these TCRs. Sequenced input: blood. The receptors come from a girl aged 2-10 years with multiple sclerosis.

The chain combines TRBV6-5 with TRBJ1-2; D remains ambiguous. V dropped 6 bases and J dropped 0 bases, with 8 bases sitting between them. Germline loops: CDR1 MNHEY, CDR2 SVGAGI. This CDR3 is built from 13 residues. The CDR3 sequence: CASRPAPNYGYTF. DNA for the CDR3: TGTGCCAGCAGGCCAGCCCCTAACTATGGCTACACCTTC.

The chain joins TRBV7-8 to TRBJ2-7, with D tentatively TRBD1 (5 bases). Germline-derived CDR1 and CDR2 are SGHVS and FQNEAQ. CDR3 length: 15 residues. Trimming shortened V by 5 bases and J by 0 bases, and 14 bases separated the two germline ends. CDR3 protein: CASSPDQGLSYEQYF. DNA for the CDR3: TGTGCCAGCAGCCCGGACCAGGGTCTCTCCTACGAGCAGTACTTC.